One sample yielded the 27 T cell receptor beta chains listed below, sequenced in a study of cytomegalovirus exposure and HLA in healthy donors (dated by TCRdb to between 2016 and 2019). Library preparation used the immunoSEQ multiplex PCR assay. The multiplex PCR relied on a mix of 60 forward primers for TCR Vbeta segments and 13 reverse primers for TCR Jbeta segments. The immuneACCESS repertoire file appears here via TCRdb, limited to in-frame rearrangements. These files lack a portion of the clones; in checked studies, under half of the deficit traces to unresolved V genes, and the cause of the others is not known. For this sample the table gives over 70,000 clones, of which about 84% were detected only once. The top ten clones comprise approximately 2% of the sample. The sample comprised PBMCs. The receptors come from a man aged 18 to 30 in good health and CMV-seronegative.

This clone was counted between two and nine times. The gene calls are TRBV6-6 and TRBJ2-1; no definite D call. This CDR3 has 13 amino acids. With 7 bases removed from V and 4 bases from J, the gap between germline ends came to 11 bases. Per the germline V gene, CDR1 is MNHNY and CDR2 is SVGAGI (reference sequence). Written as DNA, the CDR3 is TGTGCCAGCACCCAGGCACCTTACAATGAGCAGTTCTTC. This translates into CASTQAPYNEQFF.

This clone was observed a single time. V usage is TRBV11-2 and J usage is TRBJ2-7; a possible D gene is TRBD2 (7 bases). With 6 bases removed from V and 2 bases from J, the gap between germline ends came to 20 bases. From germline, CDR1 is SGHAT and CDR2 FQNNGV. This CDR3 is built from 16 residues. CDR3 bases: TGTGCCAGCAGGATGGCAGGTCGCGGGGGCACCTACGAGCAGTACTTC. Its translation: CASRMAGRGGTYEQYF.

This chain connects TRBV28 to TRBJ2-7; TRBD2 agrees at 11 bases. Germline V gene data show CDR1 as MDHEN and CDR2 as SYDVKM. The CDR3 is 14 residues long. With V trimmed by 5 bases and J by 3 bases, 3 bases remained unmatched. The CDR3 here is CASSPSGGLYEQYF. The CDR3 bases are TGTGCCAGCAGTCCTAGCGGGGGGCTCTACGAGCAGTACTTC.

The chain has TRBV5-1 and TRBJ2-1; D gene ambiguous. There are 14 residues in the CDR3. Germline assignment: CDR1 SGHRS and CDR2 YFSETQ. V gave up 0 bases and J gave up 5 bases, with 9 bases separating them. CDR3 residues: CASSLVAENNEQFF. The CDR3, as DNA: TGCGCCAGCAGCTTGGTCGCGGAAAACAATGAGCAGTTCTTC.

The chain carries TRBV6-5 and TRBJ2-1; 9 bases map to TRBD1. Trimming removed 5 bases from V and 13 bases from J; junction bases left unmatched: 6. The CDR3 totals 12 residues. Germline V gene lookup returns CDR1 MNHEY and CDR2 SVGAGI. The CDR3 DNA follows: TGTGCCAGCAGTAACCCGGGACAGGGCCAGTTCTTC. As protein: CASSNPGQGQFF.

In the case of this clone: One junction end disagrees with the germline gene, perhaps due to a read error. This chain links TRBV11-2 with TRBJ2-5; 8 positions match TRBD1. The CDR3 is made up of 12 amino acids. The V gene's germline CDR1 is SGHAT and CDR2 FQNNGV. CDR3 DNA sequence: TGTGCCAGCAGCTTAATCGGCAGGGGGCGCAACTTC. Its protein product is CASSLIGRGRNF.

The J gene is TRBJ2-1, the V gene TRBV6-6; 15 nucleotides line up with TRBD2. Germline CDR1 and CDR2: MNHNY and SVGAGI (reference sequence). V lost 6 bases to trimming and J lost 10 bases; unmatched junction nucleotides: 7. This CDR3 contains 15 residues. The CDR3 region has the DNA TGTGCCAGCAGCCGGACTAGCGGGGGGGCAGAAGAGCAGTTCTTC. Its translation: CASSRTSGGAEEQFF.

The rearrangement joins TRBV10-3 to TRBJ1-3; D gene unclear. The CDR3 sequence is 14 residues long. Trimming removed 6 bases at V and 1 base at J, with 10 bases between. CDR1 and CDR2 from the germline V gene are ENHRY and SYGVKD. CDR3 protein: CAISPAASGNTIYF. DNA for the CDR3: TGTGCCATCAGCCCAGCGGCATCTGGAAACACCATATATTTT.

The chain links TRBV5-5 to TRBJ2-1; D not certain. This CDR3 comprises 13 residues. Germline-derived CDR1 and CDR2 are SGHKS and YYEKEE (reference sequence). V was cut by 4 bases and J by 6 bases, with 11 bases left in between. CDR3 bases: TGTGCCAGCAGCAATGACACTCCCAATGAGCAGTTCTTC. This gives the protein CASSNDTPNEQFF.

The chain couples TRBV19 to TRBJ1-6; D uncertain. Per the germline V gene, CDR1 is LNHDA and CDR2 is SQIVND (reference sequence). The CDR3 covers 16 residues. Trimming cost V 5 bases and J 7 bases, with 18 bases left between them. The CDR3 DNA sequence: TGTGCCAGTAGTCGGAATCGTCGCGGGCCAAATTCACCCCTCCACTTT. This codes for CASSRNRRGPNSPLHF.

This rearrangement joins TRBV6-5 to TRBJ2-1, with 7 nucleotides matching TRBD2. CDR1 MNHEY and CDR2 SVGAGI come from the germline V gene. CDR3 length: 14 residues. J gave up 1 base and V 7 bases, and 4 bases lay outside the gene matches. The CDR3 loop reads CASTLGGSYNEQFF. DNA of the CDR3: TGTGCCAGCACCTTGGGGGGGTCCTACAATGAGCAGTTCTTC.

V and J are TRBV2 and TRBJ2-7, with D perhaps TRBD2 (5 bases). Germline assignment: CDR1 SNHLY and CDR2 FYNNEI. Trimming removed 3 bases from V and 2 bases from J, with 20 bases in between. The CDR3 is 17 amino acids. The CDR3 DNA follows: TGTGCCAGCAGTGAGGTATTTTCCCGGGAAGGAACCTACGAGCAGTACTTC. It specifies CASSEVFSREGTYEQYF.

The V gene is TRBV27, the J gene TRBJ1-1; the D is unclear. CDR3 length: 16 amino acids. V was cut by 3 bases and J by 1 base, with 15 bases left in between. Germline V gene lookup returns CDR1 MNHEY and CDR2 SMNVEV (reference sequence). This chain's CDR3 is CASSFIGKAANTEAFF. The CDR3 DNA is TGTGCCAGCAGTTTTATCGGGAAGGCGGCGAACACTGAAGCTTTCTTT.

The V gene is TRBV7-3, the J gene TRBJ1-1; D remains unclear. This CDR3 is built from 13 residues. The germline gives CDR1 SGHTA, CDR2 FQGTGA. The ends were cut back, 5 bases at V and 0 bases at J, with 7 bases in the middle. The chain's CDR3 is CASSPYLNTEAFF. The CDR3 coding sequence is TGTGCCAGCAGCCCCTACTTGAACACTGAAGCTTTCTTT.

The J gene is TRBJ1-2, the V gene TRBV5-1, with unresolved D. V lost 4 bases and J 7 bases, leaving 14 bases between the germline ends. CDR1 is SGHRS and CDR2 is YFSETQ in the germline V gene. The CDR3 totals 13 residues. CDR3: CASSQVGEGGYTF. The DNA for the CDR3 is TGCGCCAGCAGCCAGGTCGGAGAGGGTGGCTACACCTTC.

The V call is TRBV6-6, the J call TRBJ2-2, with D maybe TRBD1 (5 bases). Germline values: CDR1 MNHNY, CDR2 SVGAGI (reference sequence). Trimming removed 1 base from V and 10 bases from J, with 16 bases in between. The CDR3 contains 15 residues. The CDR3 DNA sequence: TGTGCCAGCAGTTACTTCCGGTCAGGGCCCGAGGAGCTGTTTTTT. Residues: CASSYFRSGPEELFF.

The rearrangement links TRBV5-1 to TRBJ2-3; D perhaps matches TRBD1 (5 bases). Per germline, CDR1 SGHRS and CDR2 YFSETQ. The CDR3 consists of 13 residues. V was clipped by 4 bases and J by 4 bases, with 10 bases between them. In nucleotides, the CDR3 is TGCGCCAGCAGCGTACGACAGCCAGATACGCAGTATTTT. Encoded protein: CASSVRQPDTQYF.

This clone was seen only once. The chain is built from TRBV18 and TRBJ1-3; D may be TRBD1 (6 bases). The CDR3 extends over 16 amino acids. The V end lost 3 bases, the J end lost 0 bases, and 12 bases lay between the germline ends. Germline CDR1 and CDR2: KGHSH and LQKENI. The CDR3 is CASSPGAVSSGNTIYF. Written as DNA, the CDR3 is TGTGCCAGCTCACCGGGGGCGGTTTCCTCTGGAAACACCATATATTTT.

The V gene is TRBV29-1, the J gene TRBJ1-2; a possible D gene is TRBD1 (5 bases). The germline V gene has CDR1 SQVTM and CDR2 ANQGSEA. The V end was cut by 3 bases, the J end by 1 base, with 12 bases between. The CDR3 is 14 amino acids. The CDR3 nucleotides are TGCAGCGTTGACGAGGACACGGTTAACTATGGCTACACCTTC. Its translation is CSVDEDTVNYGYTF. Variable domain in full (rest from reference TRBV29-1 and TRBJ1-2): SAVISQKPSRDICQRGTSLTIQCQVDSQVTMMFWYRQQPGQSLTLIATANQGSEATYESGFVIDKFPISRPNLTFSTLTVSNMSPEDSSIYLCSVDEDTVNYGYTFGSGTRLTVV.

V usage is TRBV12-5 and J usage is TRBJ1-2, with TRBD1 identical over 9 bases. Germline CDR1 is LGHNT and CDR2 is FRNRAP. The V and J ends lost 6 bases and 4 bases, in that order; junction bases with no gene match: 12. The CDR3 length is 16 residues. Here the CDR3 reads CASGPTPTGGGYGYTF. The CDR3 DNA reads TGTGCTAGTGGGCCAACCCCGACAGGGGGTGGCTATGGCTACACCTTC.

This chain uses TRBV11-2 with TRBJ1-2, with 10 bases aligning to TRBD1. Germline V gene lookup returns CDR1 SGHAT and CDR2 FQNNGV. The V gene end was trimmed by 6 bases and the J gene end by 1 base; junction bases not matched to a gene: 2. The CDR3 has 14 residues. CDR3 region: CASRGTGVNYGYTF. CDR3 coding DNA: TGTGCCAGCAGAGGGACAGGGGTTAACTATGGCTACACCTTC.

This chain uses TRBV2 with TRBJ1-2; D might be TRBD1 (5 bases). With 6 bases removed from V and 3 bases from J, the gap between germline ends came to 11 bases. The germline CDR1 and CDR2 sequences are SNHLY and FYNNEI. The CDR3 loop spans 13 amino acids. CDR3 bases: TGTGCCAGCAGGGGGGAGGGACACTATGGCTACACCTTC. Encoded protein: CASRGEGHYGYTF.

A few counts support this clone. The chain recombines TRBV14 with TRBJ1-6; D is unresolved. V was pared by 0 bases and J by 3 bases, with 9 bases between. The CDR3 is 16 residues long. Germline V CDR1 and CDR2: SGHDN, FVKESK. CDR3 amino acids: CASSQDEGYYNSPLHF. For the CDR3, the DNA is TGTGCCAGCAGCCAAGACGAGGGATACTATAATTCACCCCTCCACTTT.

V gene TRBV27 combines with J gene TRBJ2-7; 9 bases are a match to TRBD1. The J segment lost 6 bases and the V segment lost 10 bases, leaving 10 bases of the junction unmatched. The CDR3 consists of 13 residues. Germline CDR1 and CDR2: MNHEY and SMNVEV (reference sequence). The CDR3 here is CATIRDRDGEQYF. The CDR3 region has the DNA TGTGCCACCATCCGGGACAGGGACGGCGAGCAGTACTTC.

The V call is TRBV9, the J call TRBJ2-2; 16 bases line up with TRBD2. V trimming: 3 bases; J trimming: 5 bases; junction bases outside the gene matches: 10. CDR1 is SGDLS, CDR2 YYNGEE, per germline. This CDR3 comprises 19 residues. CDR3 bases: TGTGCCAGCAGCGACGCCCCGGGACTAGCGGGGGGGCCAACCGGGGAGCTGTTTTTT. It codes for CASSDAPGLAGGPTGELFF.

The J gene is TRBJ2-5, the V gene TRBV18, with unresolved D. V lost 6 bases and J lost 0, with 2 bases in between. The CDR3 totals 11 residues. Germline CDR1 KGHSH, CDR2 LQKENI. CDR3 region: CASSYQETQYF. The DNA of the CDR3 is TGTGCCAGCTCCTACCAAGAGACCCAGTACTTC.

The chain employs TRBV10-3 and TRBJ1-5, with 8 bases lining up with TRBD1. The CDR3 contains 13 residues. CDR1 ENHRY and CDR2 SYGVKD come from the germline V gene. V lost 8 bases and J lost 7; bases outside the gene matches: 7. The CDR3 loop is CAIGRTGRQPQHF. CDR3 bases: TGTGCCATCGGCCGGACAGGGAGGCAGCCCCAGCATTTT.